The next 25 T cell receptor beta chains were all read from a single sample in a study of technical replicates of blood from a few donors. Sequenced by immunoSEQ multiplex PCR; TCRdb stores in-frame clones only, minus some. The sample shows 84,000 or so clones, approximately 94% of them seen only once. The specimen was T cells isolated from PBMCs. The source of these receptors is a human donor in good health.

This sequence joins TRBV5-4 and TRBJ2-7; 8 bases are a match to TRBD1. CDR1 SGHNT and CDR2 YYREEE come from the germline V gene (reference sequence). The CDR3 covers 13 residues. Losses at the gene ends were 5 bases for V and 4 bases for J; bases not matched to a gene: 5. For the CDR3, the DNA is TGTGCCAGCAGTTTTCAGGGGGCTTACGAGCAGTACTTC. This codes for CASSFQGAYEQYF.

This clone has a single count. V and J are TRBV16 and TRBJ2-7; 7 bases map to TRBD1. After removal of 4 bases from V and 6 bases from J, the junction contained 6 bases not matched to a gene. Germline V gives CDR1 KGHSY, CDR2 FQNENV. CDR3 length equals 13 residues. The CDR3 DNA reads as TGTGCCAGCAGCCTGGACAGGCTCGTCGAGCAGTACTTC. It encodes CASSLDRLVEQYF.

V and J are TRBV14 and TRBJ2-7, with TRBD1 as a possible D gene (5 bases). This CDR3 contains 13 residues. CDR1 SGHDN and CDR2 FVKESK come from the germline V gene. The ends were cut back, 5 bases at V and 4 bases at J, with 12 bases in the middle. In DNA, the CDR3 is TGTGCCAGCAGCGCAGGGAACTATTACGAGCAGTACTTC. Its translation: CASSAGNYYEQYF.

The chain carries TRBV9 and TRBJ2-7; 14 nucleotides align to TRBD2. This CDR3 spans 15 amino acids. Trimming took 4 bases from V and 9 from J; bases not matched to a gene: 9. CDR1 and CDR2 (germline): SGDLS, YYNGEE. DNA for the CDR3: TGTGCCAGCAGCCCGGGGACTAGCGGGAGTAGTGTGCAGTACTTC. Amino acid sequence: CASSPGTSGSSVQYF.

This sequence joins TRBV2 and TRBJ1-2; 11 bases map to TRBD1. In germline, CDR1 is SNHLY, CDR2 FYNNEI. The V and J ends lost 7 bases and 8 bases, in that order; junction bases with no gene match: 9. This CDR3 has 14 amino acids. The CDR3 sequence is CASNVGQGAKGYTF. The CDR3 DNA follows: TGTGCCAGCAATGTAGGACAGGGGGCTAAGGGCTACACCTTC.

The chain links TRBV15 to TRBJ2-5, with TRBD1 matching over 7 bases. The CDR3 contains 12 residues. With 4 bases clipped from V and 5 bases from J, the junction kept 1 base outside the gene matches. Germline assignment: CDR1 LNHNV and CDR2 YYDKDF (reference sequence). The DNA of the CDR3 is TGTGCCACCAGCATCAGGGGGGAGACCCAGTACTTC. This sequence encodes CATSIRGETQYF.

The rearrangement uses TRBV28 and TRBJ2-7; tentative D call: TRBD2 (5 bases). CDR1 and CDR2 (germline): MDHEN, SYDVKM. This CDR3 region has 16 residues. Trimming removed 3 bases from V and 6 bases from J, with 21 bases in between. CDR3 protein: CASSFKRQRRLSEQYF. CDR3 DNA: TGTGCCAGCAGTTTCAAGCGGCAGCGCCGGTTGAGCGAGCAGTACTTC.

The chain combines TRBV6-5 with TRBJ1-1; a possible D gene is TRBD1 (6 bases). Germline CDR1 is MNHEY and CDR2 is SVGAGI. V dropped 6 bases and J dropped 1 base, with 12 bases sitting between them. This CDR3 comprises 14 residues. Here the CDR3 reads CASSQGQPNTEAFF. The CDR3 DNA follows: TGTGCCAGCAGCCAAGGACAGCCGAACACTGAAGCTTTCTTT.

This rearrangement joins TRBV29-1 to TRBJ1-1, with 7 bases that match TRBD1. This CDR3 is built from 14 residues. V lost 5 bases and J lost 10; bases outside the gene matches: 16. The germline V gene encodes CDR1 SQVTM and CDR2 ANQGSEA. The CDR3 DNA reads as TGCAGCGTTCCTACCCGGACAGGAGACCGCGGAGCTTTCTTT. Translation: CSVPTRTGDRGAFF. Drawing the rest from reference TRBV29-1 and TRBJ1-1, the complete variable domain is SAVISQKPSRDICQRGTSLTIQCQVDSQVTMMFWYRQQPGQSLTLIATANQGSEATYESGFVIDKFPISRPNLTFSTLTVSNMSPEDSSIYLCSVPTRTGDRGAFFGQGTRLTVV.

The CDR3 is CASSEAHTENTEAFF. The CDR3 nucleotides read TGTGCCAGCAGTGAAGCACATACAGAGAACACTGAAGCTTTCTTT. The chain links TRBV2 to TRBJ1-1; D gene unclear. The V end was cut by 0 bases, the J end by 1 base, with 9 bases between. CDR1 and CDR2 (germline): SNHLY, FYNNEI. The CDR3 spans 15 residues.

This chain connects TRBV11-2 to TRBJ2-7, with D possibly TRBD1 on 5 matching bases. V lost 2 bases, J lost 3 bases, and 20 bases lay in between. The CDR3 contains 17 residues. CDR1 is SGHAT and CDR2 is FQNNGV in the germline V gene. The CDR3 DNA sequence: TGTGCCAGCAGCTTAATTTCTCAGGGTGCAGGGAACTACGAGCAGTACTTC. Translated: CASSLISQGAGNYEQYF.

CDR3 loop: CASSLMAGTYNEQFF. The CDR3 DNA sequence: TGTGCCAGCAGCTTGATGGCAGGGACCTACAATGAGCAGTTCTTC. The rearrangement links TRBV7-6 to TRBJ2-1, with D possibly being TRBD1 (5 bases). The germline gives CDR1 SGHVS, CDR2 FNYEAQ. The CDR3 extends over 15 amino acids. The V end was cut by 3 bases, the J end by 2 bases, with 11 bases between.

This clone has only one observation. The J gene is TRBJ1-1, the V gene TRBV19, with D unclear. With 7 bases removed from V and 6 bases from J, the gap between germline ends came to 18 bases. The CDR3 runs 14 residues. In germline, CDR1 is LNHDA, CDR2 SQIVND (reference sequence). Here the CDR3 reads CASNIGPRQAEAFF. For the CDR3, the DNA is TGTGCCAGTAATATTGGTCCCCGCCAGGCTGAAGCTTTCTTT.

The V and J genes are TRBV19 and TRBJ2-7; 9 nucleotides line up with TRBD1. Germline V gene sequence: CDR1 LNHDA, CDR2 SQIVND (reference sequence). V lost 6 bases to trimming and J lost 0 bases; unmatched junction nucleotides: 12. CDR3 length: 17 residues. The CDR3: CASRNPGQGRSSYEQYF. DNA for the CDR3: TGTGCCAGTAGGAACCCGGGACAGGGAAGGAGCTCCTACGAGCAGTACTTC.

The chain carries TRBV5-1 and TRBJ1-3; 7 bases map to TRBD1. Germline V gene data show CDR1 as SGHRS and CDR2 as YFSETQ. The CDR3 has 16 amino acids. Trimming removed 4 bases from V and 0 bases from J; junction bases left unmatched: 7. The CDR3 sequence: CASSISGTASGNTIYF. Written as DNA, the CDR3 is TGCGCCAGCAGCATTTCCGGGACAGCCTCTGGAAACACCATATATTTT.

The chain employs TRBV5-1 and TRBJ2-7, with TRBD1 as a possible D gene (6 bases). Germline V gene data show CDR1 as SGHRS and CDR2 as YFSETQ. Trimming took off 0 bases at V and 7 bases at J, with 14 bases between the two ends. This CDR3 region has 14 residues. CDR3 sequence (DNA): TGCGCCAGCAGCTTGGGGTGGACCCAGGGGGAGCAGTACTTC. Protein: CASSLGWTQGEQYF.

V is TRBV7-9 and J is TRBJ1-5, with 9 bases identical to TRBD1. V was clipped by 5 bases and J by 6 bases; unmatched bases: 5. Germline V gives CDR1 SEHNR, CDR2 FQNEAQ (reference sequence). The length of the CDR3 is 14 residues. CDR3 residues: CASSATGGGQPQHF. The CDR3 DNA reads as TGTGCCAGCAGCGCGACAGGGGGTGGTCAGCCCCAGCATTTT.

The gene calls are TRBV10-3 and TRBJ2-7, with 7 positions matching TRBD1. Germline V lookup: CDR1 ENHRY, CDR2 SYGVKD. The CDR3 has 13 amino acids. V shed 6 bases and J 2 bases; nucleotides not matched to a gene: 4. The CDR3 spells CAIRGTATYEQYF. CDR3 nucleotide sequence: TGTGCCATCAGGGGGACAGCTACCTACGAGCAGTACTTC.

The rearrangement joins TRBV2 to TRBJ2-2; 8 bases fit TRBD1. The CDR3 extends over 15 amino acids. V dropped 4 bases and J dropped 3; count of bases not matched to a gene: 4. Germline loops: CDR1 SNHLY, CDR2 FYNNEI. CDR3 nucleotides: TGTGCCAGCAGTGGGGACAGGTTGCACACCGGGGAGCTGTTTTTT. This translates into CASSGDRLHTGELFF.

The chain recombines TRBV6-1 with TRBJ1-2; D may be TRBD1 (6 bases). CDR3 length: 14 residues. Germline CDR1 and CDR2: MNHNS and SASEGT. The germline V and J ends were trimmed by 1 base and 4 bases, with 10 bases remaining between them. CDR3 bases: TGTGCCAGCAGTGAAGGAACAGGGAGCTATGGCTACACCTTC. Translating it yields CASSEGTGSYGYTF.

CDR3 sequence (DNA): TGTGCCAGCAGTTACTCTGCCGGGAATCGGGTCTACGAGCAGTACTTC. Protein product: CASSYSAGNRVYEQYF. The rearrangement joins TRBV6-5 to TRBJ2-7; perhaps TRBD2 as D (5 bases). Trimming took off 0 bases at V and 3 bases at J, with 15 bases between the two ends. Germline V CDR1 and CDR2: MNHEY, SVGAGI. The CDR3 spans 16 residues.

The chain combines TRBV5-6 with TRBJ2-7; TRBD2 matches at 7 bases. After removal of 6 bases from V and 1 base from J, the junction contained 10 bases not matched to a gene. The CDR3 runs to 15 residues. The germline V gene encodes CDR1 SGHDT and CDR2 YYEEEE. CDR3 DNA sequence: TGTGCCAGCACCCGAGGGTGGGGGGGATCCTACGAGCAGTACTTC. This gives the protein CASTRGWGGSYEQYF.

The CDR3 DNA is TGCGCCAGCAGCCCAGTCCCAGGAGGGACTGAAGCTTTCTTT. This translates into CASSPVPGGTEAFF. This chain links TRBV5-1 with TRBJ1-1, with no clear D. Trimming removed 4 bases at V and 5 bases at J, with 15 bases between. Per germline, CDR1 SGHRS and CDR2 YFSETQ. The CDR3 has 14 residues.

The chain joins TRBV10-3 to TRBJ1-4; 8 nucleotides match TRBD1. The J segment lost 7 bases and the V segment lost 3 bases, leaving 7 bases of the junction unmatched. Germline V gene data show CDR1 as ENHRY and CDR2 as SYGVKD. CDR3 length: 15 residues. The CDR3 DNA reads TGTGCCATCAGTGATCCTGGACAGGGAATTGAAAAACTGTTTTTT. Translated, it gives CAISDPGQGIEKLFF.

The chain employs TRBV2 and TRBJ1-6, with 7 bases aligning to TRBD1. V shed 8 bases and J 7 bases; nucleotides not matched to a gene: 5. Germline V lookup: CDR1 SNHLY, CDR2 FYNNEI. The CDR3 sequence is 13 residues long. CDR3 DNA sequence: TGTGCCAGCGAAGACAGGGTAAATTCACCCCTCCACTTT. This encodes CASEDRVNSPLHF.